The 28 T cell receptor beta chains reported below all come from one sample, sequenced in a study of blood T cell repertoires in COVID-19. The data were produced by immunoSEQ multiplex PCR, yet TCRdb's version contains in-frame clones alone and is incomplete. Of 250,000 to 300,000 clones detected, about nine tenths appear once; the ten largest clones hold about 12%. The specimen sequenced was peripheral blood. The receptors shown here come from a woman aged 25-40 years with COVID-19, enrolled during active disease.

The chain is built from TRBV6-5 and TRBJ2-3; perhaps TRBD2 as D (6 bases). Germline-derived CDR1 and CDR2 are MNHEY and SVGAGI. This CDR3 comprises 11 residues. V lost 11 bases to trimming and J lost 5 bases, with 11 bases between them. CDR3 DNA: TGTGCCGTCAAGGAGGGAGATACGCAGTATTTT. Its protein product is CAVKEGDTQYF.

This clone has only a few counts. This chain uses TRBV3-1 (or the pseudogene TRBV3-2) with TRBJ2-5, with D uncertain. Germline V lookup: CDR1 LGHDT, CDR2 YNNKEL (reference sequence). The CDR3 has 12 residues. V dropped 0 bases and J dropped 5 bases, with 4 bases sitting between them. For the CDR3, the DNA is TGTGCCAGCAGCCAAGACTCGGAGACCCAGTACTTC. Translating gives CASSQDSETQYF.

This clone came up a few times. The chain links TRBV5-4 to TRBJ1-4; 9 bases align to TRBD1. Germline assignment: CDR1 SGHNT and CDR2 YYREEE (reference sequence). Trimming at V came to 3 bases and at J to 8 bases, leaving 11 bases not matched to a gene. The CDR3 contains 16 residues. The CDR3 DNA sequence: TGTGCCAGCAGCTCGCGACAGGGGGAAATACGGGAAAAACTGTTTTTT. This gives the protein CASSSRQGEIREKLFF.

The gene calls are TRBV6-6 and TRBJ2-3; 13 nucleotides match TRBD2. Per the germline V gene, CDR1 is MNHNY and CDR2 is SVGAGI (reference sequence). This CDR3 comprises 15 residues. The J segment lost 3 bases and the V segment lost 8 bases, leaving 5 bases of the junction unmatched. CDR3 amino acids: CASGTSGGATDTQYF. CDR3 nucleotides: TGTGCCAGCGGAACTAGCGGGGGGGCGACAGATACGCAGTATTTT.

The chain uses TRBV5-1 and TRBJ1-6; weak D call: TRBD1 (6 bases). CDR1 SGHRS and CDR2 YFSETQ come from the germline V gene. Between the trimmed V and J ends, which lost 2 bases and 7 bases, there was a span of 19 bases. This CDR3 is 17 amino acids long. DNA for the CDR3: TGCGCCAGCAGCTTCGGGTTCGGGGGGCGAGTGAATTCACCCCTCCACTTT. Translation gives CASSFGFGGRVNSPLHF.

The chain carries TRBV6-5 and TRBJ2-1; a weak D match, TRBD1 (6 bases). V gave up 7 bases and J gave up 5 bases, with 15 bases separating them. CDR3 size: 14 residues. Germline CDR1 reads MNHEY; CDR2 reads SVGAGI. CDR3 sequence reads: CASKGTLWNNEQFF. In DNA form, the CDR3 reads TGTGCCAGCAAAGGGACATTGTGGAACAATGAGCAGTTCTTC.

This chain uses TRBV24-1 with TRBJ1-2; 8 bases align to TRBD1. Germline trimming cut 0 bases from V and 2 bases from J; bases unmatched to any gene: 4. The CDR3 runs to 16 residues. Germline CDR1 and CDR2: KGHDR and SFDVKD. In nucleotides, the CDR3 is TGTGCCACCAGTGATTTGGGGACAGGCTCGAACTATGGCTACACCTTC. Residues: CATSDLGTGSNYGYTF.

The J gene is TRBJ2-5, the V gene TRBV5-4; no definite D call. V lost 4 bases to trimming and J lost 5 bases, with 9 bases between them. The CDR3 runs 12 residues. The germline V gene encodes CDR1 SGHNT and CDR2 YYREEE (reference sequence). This CDR3 reads CASSVSFETQYF. CDR3 in DNA: TGTGCCAGCAGCGTTAGCTTCGAGACCCAGTACTTC.

V gene TRBV10-1 combines with J gene TRBJ2-7; 8 nucleotides match TRBD2. Germline V lookup: CDR1 WNHNN, CDR2 SYGVQD (reference sequence). After removal of 4 bases from V and 2 bases from J, the junction contained 1 base not matched to a gene. This CDR3 has 13 residues. This CDR3 is CASSAGLAYEQYF. The CDR3 DNA is TGCGCCAGCAGTGCGGGACTAGCCTACGAGCAGTACTTC.

As DNA, the CDR3 is TGTGCCAGCAGCCCCGGGAGCACAGATACGCAGTATTTT. Translated: CASSPGSTDTQYF. The J gene is TRBJ2-3, the V gene TRBV14; D not resolved. The germline V gene encodes CDR1 SGHDN and CDR2 FVKESK. The CDR3 consists of 13 residues. V lost 4 bases to trimming and J lost 0 bases, with 5 bases between them.

The gene calls are TRBV5-1 and TRBJ2-7; TRBD1 aligns across 9 bases. The germline gives CDR1 SGHRS, CDR2 YFSETQ. V lost 3 bases to trimming and J lost 4 bases; unmatched junction nucleotides: 5. This CDR3 has 14 amino acids. The CDR3 region has the DNA TGCGCCAGCAGCTATACAGGGGGCGCGTACGAGCAGTACTTC. The encoded protein is CASSYTGGAYEQYF.

The chain links TRBV6-6 to TRBJ1-1; weak D call: TRBD1 (5 bases). Germline V gene lookup returns CDR1 MNHNY and CDR2 SVGAGI (reference sequence). The V gene lost 5 bases and the J gene lost 7 bases, with 14 bases spanning the gap. This CDR3 spans 13 amino acids. CDR3 region: CASSVQQDYEAFF. The CDR3 DNA reads TGTGCCAGCAGTGTTCAACAGGACTATGAAGCTTTCTTT.

Comments on this clone: Other DNA sequences in this specimen translate into the identical CDR3. The V and J genes are TRBV27 and TRBJ2-7, with 13 positions matching TRBD2. Germline CDR1 MNHEY, CDR2 SMNVEV (reference sequence). Germline trimming cut 6 bases from V and 5 bases from J; bases unmatched to any gene: 4. This CDR3 comprises 14 residues. CDR3 sequence: CASSWTSGGHEQYF. The CDR3 DNA reads as TGTGCCAGCAGCTGGACTAGCGGGGGACACGAGCAGTACTTC.

The chain combines TRBV6-5 with TRBJ1-3; D is unclear. In germline, CDR1 is MNHEY, CDR2 SVGAGI. The CDR3 totals 16 residues. Trimming removed 0 bases at V and 2 bases at J, with 11 bases between. CDR3 protein: CASSYSRRGTGNTIYF. The CDR3, as DNA: TGTGCCAGCAGTTACTCGAGAAGAGGGACTGGAAACACCATATATTTT.

This rearrangement joins TRBV5-1 to TRBJ1-2; D not certain. There are 9 residues in the CDR3. Germline CDR1 reads SGHRS; CDR2 reads YFSETQ. The ends were cut back, 6 bases at V and 6 bases at J, with 3 bases in the middle. CDR3 nucleotide sequence: TGCGCCAGCATTAATGGCTACACCTTC. It codes for CASINGYTF. The variable domain in full, with the rest retrieved from reference TRBV5-1 and TRBJ1-2, is KAGVTQTPRYLIKTRGQQVTLSCSPISGHRSVSWYQQTPGQGLQFLFEYFSETQRNKGNFPGRFSGRQFSNSRSEMNVSTLELGDSALYLCASINGYTFGSGTRLTVV.

The rearrangement joins TRBV28 to TRBJ1-3, with 8 bases fitting TRBD1. This CDR3 contains 15 residues. CDR1 and CDR2 from the germline V gene are MDHEN and SYDVKM. V was clipped by 4 bases and J by 0 bases; unmatched bases: 2. The CDR3 loop is CASSYRGFSGNTIYF. The CDR3 region has the DNA TGTGCCAGCAGTTACAGGGGGTTCTCTGGAAACACCATATATTTT.

V gene TRBV2 combines with J gene TRBJ2-1; 11 positions match TRBD2. CDR1 is SNHLY and CDR2 is FYNNEI in the germline V gene. CDR3 size: 15 residues. V dropped 7 bases and J dropped 7; count of bases not matched to a gene: 9. The CDR3 sequence: CASTGTSGGRNEQFF. The CDR3 DNA reads TGTGCCAGCACAGGAACTAGCGGGGGTAGGAATGAGCAGTTCTTC.

The chain uses TRBV11-3 and TRBJ2-6, with 7 bases lining up with TRBD1. In germline, CDR1 is SGHNT, CDR2 YENEEA. The CDR3 totals 17 residues. V lost 5 bases and J lost 2; bases outside the gene matches: 9. CDR3 region: CASSLRDRTPGANVLTF. CDR3 nucleotides: TGTGCCAGCAGCCTCCGGGACAGAACTCCTGGGGCCAACGTCCTGACTTTC.

The gene calls are TRBV10-2 and TRBJ1-2; 9 positions agree with TRBD1. Germline CDR1 is WSHSY and CDR2 is SAAADI. The CDR3 length is 13 residues. Germline trimming cut 8 bases from V and 4 bases from J; bases unmatched to any gene: 5. CDR3 loop: CASVRGQGYGYTF. The CDR3 region has the DNA TGCGCCAGCGTCAGGGGACAGGGCTATGGCTACACCTTC.

The gene calls are TRBV6-5 and TRBJ2-5; 11 bases are a match to TRBD2. Trimming cost V 5 bases and J 9 bases; bases outside gene matches: 8. The length of the CDR3 is 14 residues. The germline V gene encodes CDR1 MNHEY and CDR2 SVGAGI. The CDR3 DNA follows: TGTGCCAGCAGTAATGGGGGACTAGCGGTCGCCCAGTACTTC. It specifies CASSNGGLAVAQYF.

The chain's CDR3 is CSASAGEAFF. In DNA form, the CDR3 reads TGCAGTGCTTCGGCGGGGGAAGCTTTCTTT. The chain combines TRBV20-1 with TRBJ1-1; D is unclear. The germline gives CDR1 DFQATT, CDR2 SNEGSKA (reference sequence). V was clipped by 5 bases and J by 8 bases, with 9 bases between them. There are 10 residues in the CDR3.

The sample holds one count of this clone. The chain combines TRBV7-8 with TRBJ1-4; 12 bases are a match to TRBD1. CDR1 is SGHVS, CDR2 FQNEAQ, per germline. Unmatched junction bases numbered 2, after V lost 2 bases and J lost 10 bases. This CDR3 has 14 residues. The CDR3 DNA sequence: TGTGCCAGCAGCTTACGGGACAGGGGGCGAAAACTGTTTTTT. Translated, it gives CASSLRDRGRKLFF.

This rearrangement joins TRBV15 to TRBJ1-2; D ambiguous. Germline values: CDR1 LNHNV, CDR2 YYDKDF (reference sequence). Trimming pared 1 base from V and 4 bases from J, leaving 13 bases between. The CDR3 is 15 amino acids. CDR3 region: CATSRGTDPSYGYTF. CDR3 in DNA: TGTGCCACCAGCAGAGGCACAGATCCCAGCTATGGCTACACCTTC.

The rearrangement links TRBV21-1 to TRBJ2-2; the D call of TRBD1 is as the table states it, not checked on the DNA. TRBV21-1 is tagged as a pseudogene. The length of the CDR3 is 19 residues. CDR3 DNA: TGTGCCAGCAGCAAAAAAGGGGGACAGGGGAGGCCTAGGACCGGGGAGCTGTTTTTT. Its protein product is CASSKKGGQGRPRTGELFF.

CDR3 amino acids: CAPGGTKYNEQFF. CDR3 nucleotide sequence: TGCGCTCCGGGGGGGACTAAATACAATGAGCAGTTCTTC. V and J are TRBV5-1 and TRBJ2-1; 8 positions match TRBD2. The CDR3 contains 13 residues. The germline V gene has CDR1 SGHRS and CDR2 YFSETQ.

The chain carries TRBV7-9 and TRBJ2-3; D is possibly TRBD1 (6 bases). Trimming shortened V by 4 bases and J by 1 base, and 21 bases separated the two germline ends. Germline V lookup: CDR1 SEHNR, CDR2 FQNEAQ (reference sequence). This CDR3 is built from 18 residues. The CDR3 protein is CASSSAGTRISGTDTQYF. The CDR3 coding sequence is TGTGCCAGCAGCTCCGCCGGGACACGTATTAGCGGCACAGATACGCAGTATTTT.

V is TRBV7-8 and J is TRBJ2-7; the match to TRBD1 covers 9 bases. The CDR3 runs to 17 residues. V lost 2 bases, J lost 2 bases, and 10 bases stayed unmatched. The germline V gene encodes CDR1 SGHVS and CDR2 FQNEAQ. The CDR3 region has the DNA TGTGCCAGCAGCTTATGGTCTCTCCGGGACAGGGCCTACGAGCAGTACTTC. Translated, it gives CASSLWSLRDRAYEQYF.

The chain combines TRBV2 with TRBJ2-3; TRBD2 aligns across 9 bases. V trimming: 0 bases; J trimming: 3 bases; junction bases outside the gene matches: 4. The CDR3 loop spans 16 amino acids. Germline loops: CDR1 SNHLY, CDR2 FYNNEI. CDR3 nucleotides: TGTGCCAGCAGTGAAGCTAGGCTAGCGGGGACAGATACGCAGTATTTT. Amino acids: CASSEARLAGTDTQYF.